Below, 17 T cell receptor beta chains from the same sample are listed, as sequenced in a study of blood T cell repertoires in COVID-19. Libraries were prepared by immunoSEQ multiplex PCR; TCRdb keeps only in-frame clonotypes and omits some of them. The repertoire holds under 200,000 clones, less than 90% seen once, with 0.7% to 0.85% in the top ten. Sequenced: peripheral blood. These receptors were collected from a woman aged 65 to 85 with acute or convalescent COVID-19.

The chain employs TRBV7-8 and TRBJ2-7; D is unresolved. CDR3 size: 16 residues. Trimming removed 2 bases from V and 0 bases from J, with 14 bases in between. Per germline, CDR1 SGHVS and CDR2 FQNEAQ. The CDR3 nucleotides read TGTGCCAGCAGCTTAAATGCGAGAGGCAGCTCCTACGAGCAGTACTTC. It is translated as CASSLNARGSSYEQYF. Together with reference TRBV7-8 and TRBJ2-7, the CDR3 gives the full variable domain: GAGVSQSPRYKVAKRGQDVALRCDPISGHVSLFWYQQALGQGPEFLTYFQNEAQLDKSGLPSDRFFAERPEGSVSTLKIQRTQQEDSAVYLCASSLNARGSSYEQYFGPGTRLTVT.

The chain links TRBV5-6 to TRBJ2-3; D may be TRBD2 (6 bases). Germline CDR1 and CDR2: SGHDT and YYEEEE. The CDR3 runs 15 residues. Between the trimmed V and J ends, which lost 4 bases and 1 base, there was a span of 13 bases. CDR3 loop: CASSPLAKGTDTQYF. CDR3 DNA sequence: TGTGCCAGCAGCCCCCTAGCGAAAGGCACAGATACGCAGTATTTT.

The CDR3 nucleotides read TGTGCCAGCAGCCCTCATAGGGGCGACACTGAAGCTTTCTTT. It yields the protein CASSPHRGDTEAFF. The chain has TRBV5-5 and TRBJ1-1; tentative D call: TRBD1 (5 bases). This CDR3 region has 14 residues. CDR1 and CDR2 (germline): SGHKS, YYEKEE (reference sequence). V lost 4 bases and J lost 3, with 13 bases in between.

The rearrangement joins TRBV19 to TRBJ2-2; TRBD2 is a possible D gene (5 bases). The CDR3 length is 13 residues. Trimming pared 3 bases from V and 6 bases from J, leaving 8 bases between. Germline V CDR1 and CDR2: LNHDA, SQIVND (reference sequence). The CDR3 nucleotides read TGTGCCAGTAGTATGGCTAGCCCCGGGGAGCTGTTTTTT. This sequence encodes CASSMASPGELFF.

V usage is TRBV28 and J usage is TRBJ1-5; D perhaps matches TRBD1 (5 bases). The V gene's germline CDR1 is MDHEN and CDR2 SYDVKM. This CDR3 contains 13 residues. The V end was cut by 6 bases, the J end by 11 bases, with 17 bases between. The CDR3 region has the DNA TGTGCCAGCAGGGGGCGAGGAAACCCGGCCCAGCATTTT. Translated: CASRGRGNPAQHF.

The rearrangement links TRBV5-5 to TRBJ2-7, with 7 bases that match TRBD1. The germline CDR1 and CDR2 sequences are SGHKS and YYEKEE (reference sequence). The V and J ends lost 5 bases and 2 bases, in that order; junction bases with no gene match: 10. The CDR3 has 15 amino acids. The CDR3 here is CASRIPPQGPYEQYF. The CDR3, as DNA: TGTGCCAGCAGGATTCCCCCACAGGGGCCCTACGAGCAGTACTTC.

The V call is TRBV7-9, the J call TRBJ2-5; TRBD2 is a possible D gene (5 bases). Deletions cut 0 bases from V and 5 bases from J, with 10 bases between. This CDR3 comprises 14 residues. Germline lookup yields CDR1 SEHNR and CDR2 FQNEAQ (reference sequence). The CDR3 DNA is TGTGCCAGCAGCTTAGCTGGCGGCGGGGAGACCCAGTACTTC. Its protein product is CASSLAGGGETQYF.

V and J are TRBV28 and TRBJ2-7; D call uncertain. The germline gives CDR1 MDHEN, CDR2 SYDVKM. This CDR3 contains 13 residues. V lost 6 bases, J lost 2 bases, and 11 bases lay in between. CDR3 bases: TGTGCCAGCAGACGGAGTTTGCCCTACGAGCAGTACTTC. Translating gives CASRRSLPYEQYF.

This chain uses TRBV7-2 with TRBJ2-7; D is uncertain. The CDR3 runs 14 residues. The V end lost 5 bases, the J end lost 7 bases, and 18 bases lay between the germline ends. CDR1 SGHTA and CDR2 FQGNSA come from the germline V gene. The CDR3 is CASSPSGSAREQYF. The CDR3, as DNA: TGTGCCAGCAGCCCGAGTGGTTCGGCGCGGGAGCAGTACTTC.

The chain recombines TRBV6-1 with TRBJ2-1, with D perhaps matching TRBD2 (5 bases). There are 17 residues in the CDR3. Germline loops: CDR1 MNHNS, CDR2 SASEGT. V lost 4 bases and J lost 2, with 18 bases in between. CDR3 nucleotides: TGTGCCAGCAGTGCCGGAACGGGGAGTAGACCCTACAATGAGCAGTTCTTC. Translation gives CASSAGTGSRPYNEQFF.

The V gene is TRBV12-5, the J gene TRBJ1-2; the D is unclear. Trimming left V 2 bases short and J 14 bases short, with 15 bases between. This CDR3 comprises 12 residues. CDR1 LGHNT and CDR2 FRNRAP come from the germline V gene. The CDR3: CASGLLNTGSTF. CDR3 DNA sequence: TGTGCTAGTGGTTTGCTTAATACCGGTTCTACCTTC.

This clone was seen a single time. The chain recombines TRBV7-2 with TRBJ2-5, with 8 bases that match TRBD1. J was trimmed by 2 bases and V by 6 bases; bases with no gene match: 5. The CDR3 consists of 14 residues. CDR1 is SGHTA, CDR2 FQGNSA, per germline. The CDR3 DNA is TGTGCCAGCAGGTTCGGGACAGGACAAGAGACCCAGTACTTC. Its protein product is CASRFGTGQETQYF.

This clone was recorded a few times. The rearrangement joins TRBV6-2 or TRBV6-3 to TRBJ1-5; tentative D call: TRBD1 (6 bases). This CDR3 has 15 amino acids. Trimming removed 2 bases at V and 7 bases at J, with 15 bases between. CDR1 and CDR2 (germline): MNHEY, SVGEGT. The CDR3 DNA reads as TGTGCCAGCAGTTACCCCCCGAGGCAGGGGCAGCCCCAGCATTTT. Its protein is CASSYPPRQGQPQHF.

The CDR3 reads CASRRAGGNNEQFF. CDR3 nucleotide sequence: TGTGCCAGCAGGCGGGCGGGTGGGAACAATGAGCAGTTCTTC. The chain carries TRBV6-5 and TRBJ2-1; D might be TRBD2 (5 bases). The CDR3 contains 14 residues. The V end lost 6 bases, the J end lost 5 bases, and 14 bases lay between the germline ends. Germline V gene sequence: CDR1 MNHEY, CDR2 SVGAGI.

J is TRBJ1-5 and V is TRBV6-2 or TRBV6-3; D is unclear. There are 16 residues in the CDR3. Per the germline V gene, CDR1 is MNHEY and CDR2 is SVGEGT. Trimming stripped 3 bases from V and 0 bases from J, with 12 bases between. The CDR3 DNA reads as TGTGCCAGCAGTTATGCCACAGTGGTTAGCAATCAGCCCCAGCATTTT. This sequence encodes CASSYATVVSNQPQHF.

The genes are TRBV2 and TRBJ1-5, with 8 nucleotides matching TRBD1. The CDR3 totals 15 residues. Germline CDR1 and CDR2: SNHLY and FYNNEI. The V gene end was trimmed by 3 bases and the J gene end by 9 bases; junction bases not matched to a gene: 10. Here the CDR3 reads CASSETGAPPWPQHF. CDR3 nucleotides: TGTGCCAGCAGTGAGACAGGGGCCCCCCCATGGCCCCAGCATTTT.

This rearrangement joins TRBV4-2 to TRBJ2-2, with 7 positions matching TRBD2. V trimming: 1 base; J trimming: 0 bases; junction bases outside the gene matches: 5. This CDR3 contains 17 residues. Germline CDR1 reads LGHNA; CDR2 reads YNFKEQ. CDR3 in DNA: TGTGCCAGCAGCCAAGGGTGGGCGGGGGCGAACACCGGGGAGCTGTTTTTT. This encodes CASSQGWAGANTGELFF.